These 10 T cell receptor beta chains originate from one sample sequenced in a study of blood T cell repertoires in COVID-19. The assay was immunoSEQ multiplex PCR, and TCRdb's table has in-frame clones only and misses some. Of roughly 100,000 clones in the sample, roughly 80% were seen once. The sequenced sample consisted of peripheral blood. Every receptor here comes from a human donor in a cohort sampled during active COVID-19.

The CDR3 here is CASSQDSGVHTEAFF. DNA for the CDR3: TGTGCCAGCAGCCAAGATTCGGGGGTGCACACTGAAGCTTTCTTT. The V and J genes are TRBV3-1 (or the pseudogene TRBV3-2) and TRBJ1-1, with a weak D call TRBD1 (5 bases). The length of the CDR3 is 15 residues. V was cut by 0 bases and J by 3 bases, with 11 bases left in between. The V gene's germline CDR1 is LGHDT and CDR2 YNNKEL (reference sequence).

This clone was counted only a few times. The V call is TRBV7-2, the J call TRBJ2-7; D perhaps matches TRBD2 (6 bases). V lost 5 bases to trimming and J lost 3 bases, with 11 bases between them. The germline gives CDR1 SGHTA, CDR2 FQGNSA. This CDR3 is built from 13 residues. In DNA form, the CDR3 reads TGTGCCAGCAGCGTACCCGGGGGCTACGAGCAGTACTTC. Translating it yields CASSVPGGYEQYF. The whole variable domain, filled in from reference TRBV7-2 and TRBJ2-7, reads GAGVSQSPSNKVTEKGKDVELRCDPISGHTALYWYRQSLGQGLEFLIYFQGNSAPDKSGLPSDRFSAERTGGSVSTLTIQRTQQEDSAVYLCASSVPGGYEQYFGPGTRLTVT.

V gene TRBV19 combines with J gene TRBJ1-5; no definite D call. Germline V gene data show CDR1 as LNHDA and CDR2 as SQIVND (reference sequence). The V end was cut by 8 bases, the J end by 2 bases, with 13 bases between. This CDR3 comprises 14 residues. CDR3 region: CASATRKGNQPQHF. The CDR3 region has the DNA TGTGCCAGTGCGACTAGAAAGGGCAATCAGCCCCAGCATTTT.

This clone appeared once. The chain recombines TRBV5-4 with TRBJ2-7, with TRBD2 matching over 10 bases. Per germline, CDR1 SGHNT and CDR2 YYREEE (reference sequence). J was trimmed by 0 bases and V by 4 bases; bases with no gene match: 4. CDR3 length equals 15 residues. CDR3 nucleotide sequence: TGTGCCAGCAGCCTTTCTAGCGGGAGCTCCTACGAGCAGTACTTC. Translation gives CASSLSSGSSYEQYF.

The chain has TRBV28 and TRBJ1-1, with a possible D match to TRBD1 (5 bases). The germline V gene has CDR1 MDHEN and CDR2 SYDVKM. This CDR3 contains 15 residues. V dropped 2 bases and J dropped 0 bases, with 10 bases sitting between them. CDR3 coding DNA: TGTGCCAGCAGTTTAGGGGGGACGGTGAACACTGAAGCTTTCTTT. Its translation is CASSLGGTVNTEAFF.

The chain joins TRBV21-1 to TRBJ2-7; TRBD2 was called by the table and not checked on the DNA. TRBV21-1 is assigned pseudogene status. The CDR3 runs 15 residues. This CDR3 reads CASSKARGYNYEQYF. The CDR3 DNA reads as TGTGCCAGCAGCAAAGCACGGGGGTATAACTACGAGCAGTACTTC.

The rearrangement joins TRBV20-1 to TRBJ2-7, with D possibly being TRBD1 (5 bases). CDR1 and CDR2 (germline): DFQATT, SNEGSKA (reference sequence). V lost 3 bases, J lost 2 bases, and 14 bases lay in between. The CDR3 consists of 14 residues. The CDR3 region has the DNA TGCAGTGCTAGTTGGCCGCAGGGTGCCTACGAGCAGTACTTC. Amino acids: CSASWPQGAYEQYF.

J is TRBJ1-3 and V is TRBV28, with 11 positions matching TRBD1. The V segment lost 7 bases and the J segment 4 bases; nucleotides outside the gene matches: 3. Germline CDR1 reads MDHEN; CDR2 reads SYDVKM. The CDR3 consists of 14 residues. This CDR3 is CASNGQGAGNTIYF. Written as DNA, the CDR3 is TGTGCCAGCAACGGACAGGGGGCGGGAAACACCATATATTTT.

The rearrangement joins TRBV5-1 to TRBJ2-7; 14 nucleotides agree with TRBD2. V lost 5 bases to trimming and J lost 5 bases; unmatched junction nucleotides: 12. Germline CDR1 SGHRS, CDR2 YFSETQ. The CDR3 loop spans 17 amino acids. CDR3: CASSFGLAGGVRNEQYF. CDR3 nucleotides: TGCGCCAGCAGTTTCGGACTAGCGGGAGGTGTTCGGAACGAGCAGTACTTC.

This chain joins TRBV27 and TRBJ1-4; D is ambiguous. The length of the CDR3 is 14 residues. Germline CDR1 is MNHEY and CDR2 is SMNVEV (reference sequence). V lost 3 bases and J lost 1, with 6 bases in between. DNA for the CDR3: TGTGCCAGCAGTTTGAGAGTAACTAATGAAAAACTGTTTTTT. Translation: CASSLRVTNEKLFF.